A selection of T cell receptor beta chains follows, all from one sample in a study of cytomegalovirus exposure and HLA in healthy donors. Sequencing used immunoSEQ multiplex PCR; TCRdb keeps in-frame clones, though not all of them. The profile covers some 190,000 clones, with around 80% appearing a single time and about 2.4% taken by the ten largest. Sequencing was carried out using PBMCs. These receptors were collected from a male donor in good health and CMV-seronegative. The CDR3 runs from the conserved cysteine through the conserved F or W. The D gene is left open where the match is weak. Only some rows state a clone size, as once, few, many or a class for expanded clones.

size | J | V | D | CDR3 | DNA
once | TRBJ2-1 | TRBV30 | TRBD2 | CAWSRRSGGSYNEQFF | TGTGCCTGGAGTCGCCGTAGCGGGGGGTCCTACAATGAGCAGTTCTTC
. | TRBJ2-7 | TRBV7-9 | . | CASSPSYEQYF | TGTGCCAGCAGCCCATCCTACGAGCAGTACTTC
. | TRBJ2-5 | TRBV10-3 | TRBD2 | CAISETSGGSQETQYF | TGTGCCATCAGTGAGACGAGCGGGGGGTCCCAAGAGACCCAGTACTTC
. | TRBJ2-7 | TRBV9 | . | CASSVGGRDSRNYEQYF | TGTGCCAGCAGCGTAGGAGGAAGGGACTCACGCAACTACGAGCAGTACTTC
. | TRBJ1-4 | TRBV28 | TRBD1 | CASSLPGTENEKLFF | TGTGCCAGCAGTTTACCCGGGACAGAGAATGAAAAACTGTTTTTT
. | TRBJ2-7 | TRBV7-2 | . | CASFSPPSYEQYF | TGTGCCAGCTTCTCCCCCCCCTCCTACGAGCAGTACTTC
. | TRBJ2-3 | TRBV6-5 | . | CASSYDSRGQPDTQYF | TGTGCCAGCAGTTACGACAGCCGCGGACAGCCAGATACGCAGTATTTT
. | TRBJ1-1 | TRBV6-5 | . | CASSTRGGIPEAFF | TGTGCCAGCAGTACCCGAGGGGGTATACCTGAAGCTTTCTTT
few | TRBJ1-5 | TRBV7-2 | . | CASSLDRNNQPQHF | TGTGCCAGCAGCTTAGACAGAAACAATCAGCCCCAGCATTTT
once | TRBJ1-6 | TRBV4-1 | TRBD1 | CASSQEGTALGPNSPLHF | TGCGCCAGCAGCCAAGAAGGGACAGCCCTCGGCCCTAATTCACCCCTCCACTTT
. | TRBJ1-5 | TRBV2 | . | CASTPDTERYSNQPQHF | TGTGCCAGCACCCCGGACACCGAACGATATAGCAATCAGCCCCAGCATTTT
. | TRBJ2-2 | TRBV6-1 | TRBD1 | CASRGTANTGELFF | TGTGCCAGCAGAGGGACAGCGAACACCGGGGAGCTGTTTTTT
. | TRBJ1-2 | TRBV11-2 | . | CASSSRQVYGYTF | TGTGCCAGCAGCTCCCGACAGGTCTATGGCTACACCTTC
. | TRBJ1-3 | TRBV19 | . | CASSITTGLGGNTIYF | TGTGCCAGTAGTATAACGACAGGATTGGGCGGAAACACCATATATTTT
. | TRBJ2-7 | TRBV6-1 | TRBD2 | CASSEVPSGRGEQYF | TGTGCCAGCAGTGAAGTCCCTAGCGGGAGAGGGGAGCAGTACTTC
. | TRBJ2-1 | TRBV11-2 | . | CASSSLPGGGINEQFF | TGTGCCAGCAGCTCCCTCCCCGGCGGGGGCATCAATGAGCAGTTCTTC
. | TRBJ2-1 | TRBV5-6 | . | CASSWDSGPYNSYNEQFF | TGTGCCAGCAGCTGGGACTCCGGGCCTTACAACTCCTACAATGAGCAGTTCTTC
. | TRBJ2-7 | TRBV7-8 | . | CASSWAGASSYEQYF | TGTGCCAGCAGCTGGGCGGGGGCTAGCTCCTACGAGCAGTACTTC
. | TRBJ2-5 | TRBV7-8 | . | CASSPPTSTEETQYF | TGTGCCAGCAGCCCCCCCACTAGCACTGAAGAGACCCAGTACTTC
. | TRBJ2-2 | TRBV7-2 | . | CASSSLRGFTGELFF | TGTGCCAGCAGCTCCCTGCGGGGTTTCACCGGGGAGCTGTTTTTT
once | TRBJ1-3 | TRBV6-5 | . | CASGAGTSWDTIYF | TGTGCCAGCGGGGCGGGGACCAGTTGGGACACCATATATTTT
. | TRBJ2-7 | TRBV5-1 | TRBD2 | CASSLDGGYEQYF | TGCGCCAGCAGCTTGGACGGGGGGTACGAGCAGTACTTC
. | TRBJ2-5 | TRBV7-2 | TRBD2 | CASSLSLAGAGGETQYF | TGTGCCAGCAGCTTAAGCCTAGCGGGGGCCGGGGGAGAGACCCAGTACTTC
. | TRBJ2-7 | TRBV5-1 | TRBD2 | CASSTTLAGGNYEQYF | TGCGCCAGCAGTACAACATTAGCGGGGGGTAACTACGAGCAGTACTTC
. | TRBJ2-5 | TRBV5-1 | TRBD1 | CASSLGTSRDRGLETQYF | TGCGCCAGCAGCCTGGGAACTTCTCGGGACAGGGGATTAGAGACCCAGTACTTC
. | TRBJ1-3 | TRBV14 | . | CASSQTTDSGNTIYF | TGTGCCAGCAGCCAAACCACAGACTCTGGAAACACCATATATTTT
. | TRBJ2-7 | TRBV19 | TRBD1 | CASAVLGQGGPEQYF | TGTGCCAGTGCAGTCCTCGGACAAGGGGGCCCCGAGCAGTACTTC
. | TRBJ2-1 | TRBV7-2 | TRBD2 | CASSLGLGTRPTYNEQFF | TGTGCCAGCAGCTTAGGGCTCGGGACTAGACCCACCTACAATGAGCAGTTCTTC
. | TRBJ2-7 | TRBV4-3 | . | CASSQEAGIAYEQYF | TGCGCCAGCAGCCAAGAGGCAGGGATCGCCTACGAGCAGTACTTC
. | TRBJ2-6 | TRBV5-5 | . | CASSLTVRGASGANVLTF | TGTGCCAGCAGCCTAACTGTTCGGGGGGCCTCTGGGGCCAACGTCCTGACTTTC
. | TRBJ2-5 | TRBV21-1 | . | CASSKRTGVQETQYF | TGTGCCAGCAGCAAGAGAACAGGGGTACAAGAGACCCAGTACTTC
. | TRBJ2-5 | TRBV5-1 | . | CASSPALLGSGGTQYF | TGCGCCAGCAGCCCTGCACTTCTAGGGAGTGGTGGGACCCAGTACTTC
. | TRBJ2-3 | TRBV4-1 | TRBD1 | CASSYRTGITDTQYF | TGCGCCAGCAGCTACCGGACAGGGATAACAGATACGCAGTATTTT
. | TRBJ2-1 | TRBV18 | TRBD1 | CASSPSGQGRTEQFF | TGTGCCAGCTCCCCGTCGGGACAGGGGAGGACTGAGCAGTTCTTC
. | TRBJ2-2 | TRBV29-1 | . | CSVVAGTNTGELFF | TGCAGCGTTGTGGCAGGAACGAACACCGGGGAGCTGTTTTTT
. | TRBJ2-1 | TRBV7-9 | TRBD2 | CASSSYSSGGPSYNEQFF | TGTGCCAGCAGCTCTTATTCAAGCGGGGGCCCGTCCTACAATGAGCAGTTCTTC
few | TRBJ2-5 | TRBV6-6 | TRBD2 | CASSYVAGGSGEQYF | TGTGCCAGCAGTTACGTTGCGGGAGGTTCAGGGGAGCAGTACTTC
. | TRBJ1-4 | TRBV5-6 | . | CASSLRSRTSTNEKLFF | TGTGCCAGCAGCTTGCGCTCCAGGACTTCAACTAATGAAAAACTGTTTTTT
. | TRBJ1-2 | TRBV28 | TRBD1 | CASSQPGQGRVGGYTF | TGTGCCAGCAGCCAACCGGGACAGGGAAGGGTAGGGGGCTACACCTTC
few | TRBJ1-5 | TRBV6-4 | . | CASSRVNQPQHF | TGTGCCAGCAGCAGGGTCAATCAGCCCCAGCATTTT